A single sample gave rise to the 15 T cell receptor beta chains below, sequenced in a study of blood T cell repertoires in COVID-19. The assay was immunoSEQ multiplex PCR, and TCRdb's table has in-frame clones only and misses some. The repertoire holds roughly 260,000 clones, with under 85% as singletons. The specimen was peripheral blood. All receptors come from a woman in her 40s with active or convalescent COVID-19.

This clone was detected ten times or more. This sequence joins TRBV7-2 and TRBJ1-5; D unclear. Between the trimmed V and J ends, which lost 3 bases and 4 bases, there was a span of 7 bases. Germline V gene data show CDR1 as SGHTA and CDR2 as FQGNSA. CDR3 length: 13 amino acids. The CDR3 nucleotides read TGTGCCAGCAGCTTTAGTTCGAATCAGCCCCAGCATTTT. As protein: CASSFSSNQPQHF.

The V and J genes are TRBV28 and TRBJ1-2; TRBD1 aligns across 7 bases. V trimming: 6 bases; J trimming: 5 bases; junction bases outside the gene matches: 9. CDR3 length: 14 amino acids. Germline V lookup: CDR1 MDHEN, CDR2 SYDVKM. The CDR3 bases are TGTGCCAGCAGAGACCCGGGACAGCAATATGGCTACACCTTC. The encoded protein is CASRDPGQQYGYTF.

This sequence joins TRBV19 and TRBJ1-1; 9 bases align to TRBD1. The CDR3 loop spans 13 amino acids. J was trimmed by 4 bases and V by 6 bases; bases with no gene match: 3. The germline CDR1 and CDR2 sequences are LNHDA and SQIVND (reference sequence). In DNA form, the CDR3 reads TGTGCCAGTAGCCTGACAGGGGGCACTGAAGCTTTCTTT. Amino acids: CASSLTGGTEAFF.

As to this clone: No DNA is shown, since the ends of the CDR3 on it are uncertain; the CDR3 is the one TCRdb lists. The CDR3 sequence is CTSSQDPRWAGGSSYNEQFF. The chain joins TRBV1 to TRBJ2-1; the table's D call, TRBD2, has no DNA check behind it. TRBV1 is reported as a pseudogene. The CDR3 is 20 residues long, ends included.

The V gene is TRBV5-1, the J gene TRBJ1-1, with 7 nucleotides matching TRBD1. V lost 4 bases and J lost 3; bases outside the gene matches: 9. Germline V gene data show CDR1 as SGHRS and CDR2 as YFSETQ. The CDR3 consists of 15 residues. The CDR3 sequence is CASSNTGTDYTEAFF. CDR3 in DNA: TGCGCCAGCAGCAACACCGGGACAGACTACACTGAAGCTTTCTTT.

This rearrangement joins TRBV11-2 to TRBJ2-5; TRBD2 aligns across 8 bases. V lost 6 bases and J lost 4; bases outside the gene matches: 13. The V gene's germline CDR1 is SGHAT and CDR2 FQNNGV. The CDR3 loop spans 16 amino acids. In nucleotides, the CDR3 is TGTGCCAGCAGGGTCCCGGGACTAGGGGAACGAGAGACCCAGTACTTC. Its protein product is CASRVPGLGERETQYF.

The CDR3 loop is CASSLAWGDSPLHF. In nucleotides, the CDR3 is TGCGCCAGCAGCTTGGCCTGGGGGGATTCACCCCTCCACTTT. The chain couples TRBV5-1 to TRBJ1-6, with D possibly being TRBD1 (5 bases). V was trimmed by 0 bases and J by 8 bases, leaving 9 bases between them. The CDR3 runs to 14 residues. Germline CDR1 reads SGHRS; CDR2 reads YFSETQ.

This chain links TRBV3-1 (or the pseudogene TRBV3-2) with TRBJ2-5; TRBD2 matches at 8 bases. CDR3 length: 15 residues. V shed 4 bases, J shed 4 bases, and the junction held 8 bases outside the gene matches. Germline V CDR1 and CDR2: LGHDT, YNNKEL (reference sequence). The CDR3 DNA follows: TGTGCCAGCAGCCCCCCCGCGGGGGGCGGAGAGACCCAGTACTTC. This codes for CASSPPAGGGETQYF.

The chain uses TRBV7-3 and TRBJ2-5, with D maybe TRBD1 (5 bases). The CDR3 is 14 amino acids. Germline CDR1 reads SGHTA; CDR2 reads FQGTGA. The V end lost 0 bases, the J end lost 5 bases, and 10 bases lay between the germline ends. CDR3 nucleotides: TGTGCCAGCAGCTTAACAGGGGCAAGGGAGACCCAGTACTTC. It encodes CASSLTGARETQYF.

The chain employs TRBV28 and TRBJ2-7, with D unclear. V was cut by 3 bases and J by 6 bases, with 15 bases left in between. Looked up from germline, CDR1 is MDHEN and CDR2 is SYDVKM. CDR3 size: 14 residues. The CDR3 region is CASSFLHGPGEQYF. CDR3 DNA sequence: TGTGCCAGCAGTTTTTTACACGGCCCGGGCGAGCAGTACTTC.

In its sample, this clone was seen once. This chain links TRBV27 with TRBJ1-4; D may be TRBD1 (6 bases). V was clipped by 2 bases and J by 10 bases, with 17 bases between them. The CDR3 has 15 residues. CDR1 is MNHEY and CDR2 is SMNVEV in the germline V gene (reference sequence). DNA for the CDR3: TGTGCCAGCAGTTTAGGTGATCCGGGCAGGGGAAAACTGTTTTTT. Translated, it gives CASSLGDPGRGKLFF.

The chain couples TRBV7-3 to TRBJ2-7; TRBD1 matches at 9 bases. The germline CDR1 and CDR2 sequences are SGHTA and FQGTGA. With 1 base clipped from V and 4 bases from J, the junction kept 11 bases outside the gene matches. The CDR3 has 17 amino acids. The CDR3 DNA sequence: TGTGCCAGCAGCTTAATTCGGACAGGGGAGGTGAGTTACGAGCAGTACGTC. Its protein is CASSLIRTGEVSYEQYV.

The chain carries TRBV29-1 and TRBJ1-1; 7 positions match TRBD1. This CDR3 region has 13 residues. Germline CDR1 SQVTM, CDR2 ANQGSEA. The V segment lost 3 bases and the J segment 2 bases; nucleotides outside the gene matches: 3. The DNA for the CDR3 is TGCAGCGTTGATACAGGGGTTAACACTGAAGCTTTCTTT. The encoded protein is CSVDTGVNTEAFF.

The V gene is TRBV4-1, the J gene TRBJ1-4; D ambiguous. V gave up 4 bases and J gave up 8 bases, with 17 bases separating them. CDR1 MGHRA and CDR2 YSYEKL come from the germline V gene. This CDR3 region has 15 residues. The CDR3 spells CASSLGRGRGEKLFF. CDR3 DNA sequence: TGCGCCAGCAGCCTCGGGCGGGGTCGTGGGGAAAAACTGTTTTTT.

The rearrangement uses TRBV2 and TRBJ2-1; no clear D gene. Germline assignment: CDR1 SNHLY and CDR2 FYNNEI. The CDR3 runs to 14 residues. Trimming shortened V by 1 base and J by 0 bases, and 4 bases separated the two germline ends. Here the CDR3 reads CASSEVYSYNEQFF. CDR3 DNA: TGTGCCAGCAGTGAAGTATACTCCTACAATGAGCAGTTCTTC.